These 11 T cell receptor beta chains were all obtained from the same sample, sequenced in a study of T cell responses to AZD1222 COVID-19 vaccine. The method was immunoSEQ multiplex PCR; TCRdb's version includes in-frame clones alone and lacks a portion of them. This sample has about 150,000 clones, with roughly 89% found just once. The specimen comprised peripheral blood, sampled 28 days after the second AZD1222 dose. The origin of the receptors is an adult who received the AZD1222 COVID-19 vaccine.

The chain employs TRBV30 and TRBJ1-1; D call uncertain. V was shortened by 2 bases and J by 0 bases, with 7 bases between the two germline ends. This CDR3 contains 13 residues. Germline loops: CDR1 GTSNPN, CDR2 SVGIG (reference sequence). The chain's CDR3 is CAWSPDMNTEAFF. The CDR3 DNA follows: TGTGCCTGGAGTCCAGACATGAACACTGAAGCTTTCTTT.

This clone was detected only a few times. Sequence at one end of the junction differs from germline and may be a read error. J is TRBJ2-5 and V is TRBV4-2, with 8 nucleotides matching TRBD2. CDR1 and CDR2 (germline): LGHNA, YNFKEQ. The CDR3 sequence is 19 residues long. DNA of the CDR3: TGTGCCAGCAGTTTAGCGGGATGGGTCCCTCAAACCGGACAAGCGACCCAGTACTTC. Protein sequence: CASSLAGWVPQTGQATQYF.

This chain connects TRBV19 to TRBJ2-3; D remains unclear. The CDR3 covers 14 residues. CDR1 LNHDA and CDR2 SQIVND come from the germline V gene (reference sequence). Trimming took 8 bases from V and 1 from J, leaving 13 bases between them. In DNA, the CDR3 is TGTGCCAGTGAGAACAGTAAACGCACAGATACGCAGTATTTT. It yields the protein CASENSKRTDTQYF.

V gene TRBV4-1 combines with J gene TRBJ2-1, with 13 bases that match TRBD2. The J segment lost 0 bases and the V segment lost 8 bases, leaving 10 bases of the junction unmatched. CDR1 MGHRA and CDR2 YSYEKL come from the germline V gene. The CDR3 is 18 amino acids. The CDR3 coding sequence is TGCGCCAGCGGGCCAACCCGACTAGCGGGGGGCTCCTACAATGAGCAGTTCTTC. Protein product: CASGPTRLAGGSYNEQFF.

The chain uses TRBV3-1 (or the pseudogene TRBV3-2) and TRBJ1-2; no reliable D call. The germline V gene has CDR1 LGHDT and CDR2 YNNKEL (reference sequence). CDR3 length: 16 amino acids. V was cut by 1 base and J by 3 bases, with 15 bases left in between. The CDR3 sequence is CASSQVFPSAYYGYTF. CDR3 nucleotides: TGTGCCAGCAGCCAAGTCTTTCCGTCCGCATACTATGGCTACACCTTC.

V usage is TRBV13 and J usage is TRBJ2-3; D call uncertain. V lost 3 bases and J 4 bases, leaving 11 bases between the germline ends. The CDR3 is 14 residues long. Germline V CDR1 and CDR2: PRHDT, FYEKMQ (reference sequence). The chain's CDR3 is CASSFRRSPDTQYF. The CDR3 region has the DNA TGTGCCAGCAGCTTTCGCCGATCCCCAGATACGCAGTATTTT.

This clone was seen a few times. This sequence joins TRBV7-8 and TRBJ2-7; TRBD2 matches 7 bases. Germline V gene data show CDR1 as SGHVS and CDR2 as FQNEAQ. The CDR3 extends over 14 amino acids. V dropped 5 bases and J dropped 1; count of bases not matched to a gene: 5. The CDR3 spells CASSHGTTSYEQYF. The CDR3 nucleotides are TGTGCCAGCAGCCACGGGACTACTTCCTACGAGCAGTACTTC.

J is TRBJ1-2 and V is TRBV3-1 (or the pseudogene TRBV3-2); D gene uncertain. Trimming shortened V by 1 base and J by 0 bases, and 9 bases separated the two germline ends. Germline CDR1 reads LGHDT; CDR2 reads YNNKEL (reference sequence). This CDR3 has 15 residues. Here the CDR3 reads CASSQVGTTNYGYTF. DNA for the CDR3: TGTGCCAGCAGCCAAGTTGGAACAACTAACTATGGCTACACCTTC.

The chain carries TRBV3-1 (or the pseudogene TRBV3-2) and TRBJ1-2, with 12 bases aligning to TRBD1. J lost 5 bases, V lost 4 bases, and 5 bases had no gene match. Per the germline V gene, CDR1 is LGHDT and CDR2 is YNNKEL (reference sequence). The CDR3 length is 15 residues. CDR3 sequence (DNA): TGTGCCAGCAGCCGGGGACAGGGGGCCTTTTATGGCTACACCTTC. It is translated as CASSRGQGAFYGYTF.

The chain recombines TRBV28 with TRBJ1-5; D unclear. The germline V and J ends were trimmed by 8 bases and 0 bases, with 17 bases remaining between them. Germline V gene sequence: CDR1 MDHEN, CDR2 SYDVKM. The CDR3 sequence is 16 residues long. DNA of the CDR3: TGTGCCAGCGCGAATCGGGGTGGCATTAGCAATCAGCCCCAGCATTTT. It translates to CASANRGGISNQPQHF. The whole variable domain, remainder taken from reference TRBV28 and TRBJ1-5, is DVKVTQSSRYLVKRTGEKVFLECVQDMDHENMFWYRQDPGLGLRLIYFSYDVKMKEKGDIPEGYSVSREKKERFSLILESASTNQTSMYLCASANRGGISNQPQHFGDGTRLSIL.

V gene TRBV2 combines with J gene TRBJ2-5; 7 nucleotides agree with TRBD2. The V and J ends lost 6 bases and 4 bases, in that order; junction bases with no gene match: 8. This CDR3 spans 14 amino acids. CDR1 and CDR2 from the germline V gene are SNHLY and FYNNEI. The CDR3 here is CASREPLAVETQYF. CDR3 nucleotides: TGTGCCAGCAGGGAACCTCTAGCGGTAGAGACCCAGTACTTC.